This record looks at one T cell receptor beta chain sequence and its context. Its antigen is not yet known. Base qualities were left out, and no much larger clone turns up one base away. The data were taken from a study of cytomegalovirus exposure and HLA in healthy donors listed by TCRdb under 2017. Some background on the complete study: In an earlier analysis of about 560 of the donors, around 290 Gb of sequence data and 95 million to 130 million unique TCR beta sequences from about 179 million T cells were reported. Of the 350 to 450 genotyped donors, 80% to 90% were placed in the genetic ancestry cluster associated with self-reported Caucasian donors. A separate validation cohort of about 110 different subjects was used in addition to the 666-subject first cohort. An early release that covered some 630 HLA-typed donors contained 300 to 350 gigabases of sequencing data and about 84 million unique TCR sequences. A handful of DR-DQ haplotypes were handled as single units for association and clustering because linkage in the cohort was strong. On average, roughly 250,000 unique TCR beta nucleotide sequences were sequenced per donor among several hundred genotyped donors of the cohort, with 15% to 20% of those sequences being non-productive. HLA typing included class I and class II loci at four-digit resolution. A later analysis re-analyzed previously published TCR beta repertoires from roughly 690 donors and added high-resolution HLA genotyping to study TCR occurrence patterns. An earlier analysis of some 600 of the donors applied high-throughput TCR beta sequencing to assess whether each TCR beta V gene segment acted as functional or pseudogenic. In a later genetic analysis, genome-wide SNP genotypes for about 60% of the 666 donors were used, and that subset was treated as a discovery cohort. The study combined high-throughput TCR immunosequencing, statistical association of individual TCRs with disease status, and machine learning to predict cytomegalovirus infection status. Every discovery cohort repertoire had been produced on one sequencing platform. The later analysis used no new phenotypic data to find candidate immune exposures, relying instead on TCR beta sequences and their occurrence across donors. The aim of the study was to test whether cataloging public T cell receptors could identify signatures of past pathogen exposure. The number of donors typed differed by locus, with roughly 629-640 for A, B, C, DRB1 and DQB1, around 560 for DQA1, 606 for DPA1, and 472 for DPB1. The study profiled the T cell repertoires of under 700 subjects by immunosequencing and related them to cytomegalovirus serostatus. Donor age, sex, ethnicity and CMV serostatus were compiled together with the repertoire data.

General study outcomes and caveats: A later analysis reported that several top co-occurrence clusters appeared linked to parvovirus B19, influenza, CMV and Epstein-Barr virus. In a later analysis, about 16,000 TCR beta sequences were associated with specific HLA alleles at a false discovery rate of 0.05. A group of highly shared sequence variants was considered likely to be a technical artifact of the sequencing pipeline. Roughly uniform sequencing depth across donors was assumed in presence/absence analyses, although this assumption may not hold. According to the authors, the approach could potentially be generalized to other disease states and immunological phenotypes. A few of the identified cytomegalovirus-associated TCR beta chains were confirmed in vitro to be specific for cytomegalovirus antigens. A later analysis found that most CMV-associated TCR beta chains appeared HLA-restricted, with HLA associations seemingly driven largely by CMV exposure. Broadly in line with IMGT annotations, most TCR beta V segments showed up in productive rearrangements about 90% or about 30% of the time in an earlier analysis of under 700 of the donors. In this cohort, only TCR beta chains were sequenced, and detectable features were limited by the absence of alpha or paired-chain data. Strong co-occurrence of HLA alleles, especially DR and DQ, made assigning TCR associations to individual alleles difficult. Across donors, most TCR sequences were observed very rarely, whereas some public TCRs were present in many individuals. Compared with the approximately 720-donor mean, donors in an Asian-associated ancestry cluster had fewer N-insertions in productive TCRs, according to a later genetic analysis. In the study, 150 to 200 TCR beta chains were listed as associated with cytomegalovirus. Because counts were too low, roughly 16 rarely observed V segments, including chromosome 9 orphons, were excluded from the earlier analysis of some 590 of the donors. In a later analysis, HLA-associated TCR beta chains were found to be more clonally expanded and to have lower generation probabilities than equally common non-associated chains. A further reported finding was that TCR beta sequences accurately predicted the HLA-A and HLA-B alleles for most subjects in the first cohort. Some IMGT-functional V segments, including TRBV6-2 and TRBV6-3, could not be told apart with the 87-base-pair reads, so those segments were excluded. In a later genetic analysis, a missense DCLRE1C variant was associated with V-gene and J-gene trimming of TCR beta chains, and the association was replicated in an independent cohort. CMV serostatus was the only immune exposure information available for the cohort. Linkage disequilibrium might explain the correlated functional status among segregating V segments, but an unknown experimental factor could not be ruled out. In both the original and validation cohorts, the classifier was reported to diagnose cytomegalovirus status with high specificity and sensitivity. Because HLA typing was unavailable for some donors at each locus, only the typed subset was used in association tests. According to a later analysis, TCR association rates differed among HLA loci, with DRB1 alleles showing the most associated TCRs and HLA-C alleles showing the fewest.

In total, 500 to 700 healthy bone marrow donors made up the cohort. All cohort members were sampled while nominally healthy, although unrecorded immune exposures were likely present. The donor was CMV seronegative and belonged to the group of more than 300 seronegative cohort members. Each donor provided a peripheral blood sample, and peripheral blood mononuclear cells were used for TCR beta sequencing. Genomic DNA was extracted from the blood cell samples with the Qiagen DNeasy Blood Extraction Kit. Library prep was done by the immunoSEQ multiplex PCR assay. A mixture of 60 forward primers for TCR Vbeta segments and 13 reverse primers for TCR Jbeta segments was used in the multiplex PCR. The CDR3 region of rearranged TCR beta genes was amplified from genomic DNA with a multiplex PCR assay. Amplified TCR beta libraries were sequenced as 87-base-pair reads on the Illumina HiSeq System. In the source study's methods: A later analysis tallied 80 million to 95 million unique TCR beta chains across the 610 or so repertoires, and 10 million to 11 million of those chains were shared by two or more donors. A nearest-neighbor algorithm error-corrected the raw reads and collapsed the reads into unique sequences, merging closely related sequences to remove PCR and sequencing errors. Alignment of CDR3 sequences to IMGT reference sequences was used to assign V, D and J gene segments. For a sequence to be retained, a match of at least six nucleotides was required to both a V gene segment and a J gene segment. A rearrangement was called productive if the CDR3 had no stop codons and remained in frame with V and J, and every other rearrangement was called non-productive. Following IMGT convention, CDR3 was defined as the stretch from the second conserved V-encoded cysteine to the conserved J-encoded phenylalanine. The earlier analysis of roughly 590 of the donors excluded sequences that lacked an unambiguous match to a single V gene segment. An earlier analysis of roughly 590 of the donors called V segments functional above 56.7% productive rearrangements and segregating when the between-donor standard deviation exceeded 5%. A statistical classification framework was built to diagnose cytomegalovirus status from the catalog of TCR beta chain sequences. A later analysis assigned V and J genes by comparing TCR nucleotide sequences with IMGT/GENE-DB human TR gene sequences. Using the TCRdist pipeline, a later analysis assigned CDR3 sequences along with most-parsimonious VDJ recombination scenarios. In a later analysis, each TCR beta chain was defined by its CDR3 amino acid sequence together with its V-gene family, and reads lacking a unique V-gene family were excluded. To address suspected cross-contamination and a sequencing artifact, a later analysis removed approximately 600 highly shared, low-generation-probability nucleotide sequences. In a later analysis, a clonal expansion index was calculated for each public chain from normalized within-repertoire ranks of inferred template counts. In a later analysis, generation probabilities were computed using a VDJ recombination model fitted to out-of-frame rearrangements, and the results were checked against IGoR. Hypergeometric tests were used in a later analysis to score TCR-TCR, TCR-HLA and TCR-CMV co-occurrence, with a repertoire-size bias correction applied to the TCR pairs. A later analysis estimated false discovery rates by permuting HLA or CMV assignments 20 times. In a later analysis, co-occurring TCRs were grouped using DBSCAN, and TCRdist sequence similarity was added for clustering within HLA-allele-positive subsets. Repertoires with fewer than 30,000 or more than 120,000 public chains were left out of co-occurrence clustering, as were five repertoires with anomalous nucleotide sharing. The table comes from immuneACCESS by way of TCRdb, which keeps in-frame sequences with V and J called. Part of the clones is missing from these tables; in studies checked, under half for an unresolved V gene and the rest for unknown reasons. The D gene and trimming were derived from the DNA, and the V and J assignments and clone size from that table. For this sample there are fewer than 100,000 clones; under 9% appear just once. Jointly, the top ten make up about 2.3% of the sample.

Including the terminal cysteine and phenylalanine, the CDR3 comprises 14 residues. The sequence is cut down to CDR3 DNA, 42 bases in frame from base 1. Trimming leaves V shorter by 5 bases and J shorter by 1 base, with the junction holding 5 bases beyond the gene matches. CDR1 and CDR2, looked up from the germline V gene, are SQVTM and ANQGSEA. The clonotype was recovered from a man aged 45-60 years in good health and CMV-seronegative. The V and J genes are TRBV29-1 and TRBJ2-3, with TRBD2 identical over 8 junction bases. Specimen: PBMCs. The CDR3 region has the sequence CSVRLTSGTDTQYF. The sequenced DNA is TGCAGCGTTAGGTTGACTAGCGGCACAGATACGCAGTATTTT.